What follows describes a single T cell receptor beta chain. The record originates from a study of shared clonotypes between healthy human individuals. Only in-frame clones appear in the TCRdb table, and some are missing; sequencing was by immunoSEQ multiplex PCR. The repertoire consists of millions of clones, with more than 85% occurring once and the leading ten covering 0.39%. The CDR3 sequence is 11 residues long. The ends were cut back, 2 bases at V and 10 bases at J, with 11 bases in the middle. Germline CDR1 is GTSNPN and CDR2 is SVGIG (reference sequence). This TCR came from a young man in good health. Some clones in this sample may be carry-over from other donors' samples. This chain uses TRBV30 with TRBJ1-2; TRBD1 might be the D (6 bases). The sequenced sample consisted of naive CD4+ T cells from PBMCs. Noted subset: CD45RA+ positively selected. CDR3 nucleotide sequence: TGTGCCTGGAGTAGTCAGGGGACCTACACCTTC. As protein: CAWSSQGTYTF.